The T cell receptor beta chain described here comes from a study of T-cell memory formation after mild COVID-19. For the study at large: TCR clusters largely stayed donor specific.

The ends were cut back, 0 bases at V and 4 bases at J, with 9 bases in the middle. Per germline, CDR1 SGHRS and CDR2 YFSETQ. There are 14 residues in the CDR3. One entry per CDR3 protein, called by TCRdb with MiXCR from the 5' RACE reads. The table includes about 290,000 distinct CDR3 sequences, roughly 15% detected once. This clonotype was seen many times. Its antigen remains unidentified. Study-wide results and limits: Detection of some responders pre-infection suggested pre-existing cross-reactive memory T cells participated. Contracting clones localized mainly to CM and EM when CD4+ and mainly to EMRA when CD8+.

V gene TRBV5-1 combines with J gene TRBJ2-3, with D uncertain. Sequencing input: PBMCs or a T cell subset sorted from them (not recorded which). The TCR sequence derives from a young man who had mild COVID-19 (a few samples of this study predate the infection). Cell type and time point are not known. CDR3 coding DNA: TGCGCCAGCAGCTTGGAGGGCCGGGCAGATACGCAGTATTTT. Its protein is CASSLEGRADTQYF.